Presented here are 20 T cell receptor beta chains from one specimen sequenced in a study of blood T cells in healthy people across ages. With a J-beta primer mix and a sample-barcoded 5' primer, a second PCR ran about 7 to 12 cycles. Each CDR3 protein is one row after TCRdb ran MiXCR on the 5' RACE reads. The table lists 660,000 or so distinct CDR3 sequences, roughly 50% of them singletons. The sequenced sample consisted of blood. The source is a man aged 60 to 75 in good health.

This sequence joins TRBV20-1 and TRBJ2-1; D is undetermined. The CDR3 is 11 amino acids. Germline CDR1 and CDR2: DFQATT and SNEGSKA (reference sequence). V lost 3 bases, J lost 8 bases, and 8 bases lay in between. CDR3 nucleotides: TGCAGTGCTAGTGTACGCCATGAGCAGTTCTTC. Its protein product is CSASVRHEQFF.

V and J are TRBV20-1 and TRBJ2-5; D ambiguous. The V gene lost 2 bases and the J gene lost 2 bases, with 15 bases spanning the gap. The germline gives CDR1 DFQATT, CDR2 SNEGSKA (reference sequence). This CDR3 is 15 amino acids long. The CDR3 loop reads CSARPFGRVQETQYF. CDR3 nucleotides: TGCAGTGCTAGACCATTCGGACGAGTACAAGAGACCCAGTACTTC.

The V gene is TRBV5-1, the J gene TRBJ1-2, with a possible D match to TRBD1 (5 bases). Trimming removed 4 bases at V and 2 bases at J, with 12 bases between. Germline-derived CDR1 and CDR2 are SGHRS and YFSETQ. The CDR3 loop spans 14 amino acids. CDR3 nucleotides: TGCGCCAGCAGCCAGGGACGCTGGAACTATGGCTACACCTTC. Protein sequence: CASSQGRWNYGYTF.

The rearrangement uses TRBV7-9 and TRBJ2-5; the D call may be TRBD1 or TRBD2 (6 bases each). The V and J ends lost 4 bases and 5 bases respectively, with 17 bases between them. The length of the CDR3 is 15 residues. Germline V gene lookup returns CDR1 SEHNR and CDR2 FQNEAQ (reference sequence). CDR3 region: CASSSEAGEAETQYF. CDR3 DNA: TGTGCCAGCAGCTCCGAGGCAGGGGAGGCTGAGACCCAGTACTTC.

The J gene is TRBJ2-1, the V gene TRBV12-3 or TRBV12-4, with 10 bases that match TRBD2. V was clipped by 4 bases and J by 8 bases; unmatched bases: 8. The CDR3 length is 15 residues. The CDR3 DNA is TGTGCCAGCAGTTCCGTAACTAGCGGGGTTGATGAGCAGTTCTTC. Protein product: CASSSVTSGVDEQFF.

The chain uses TRBV12-3 or TRBV12-4 and TRBJ2-7, with 8 bases lining up with TRBD2. V shed 8 bases, J shed 2 bases, and the junction held 11 bases outside the gene matches. This CDR3 spans 15 amino acids. Written as DNA, the CDR3 is TGTGCCAGCGGCCTAGCGGGCTTTCCGACCTACGAGCAGTACTTC. Encoded protein: CASGLAGFPTYEQYF.

This clonotype was detected only a few times. The chain carries TRBV7-2 and TRBJ2-3; TRBD1 matches 9 bases. V was clipped by 4 bases and J by 2 bases; unmatched bases: 4. Germline-derived CDR1 and CDR2 are SGHTA and FQGNSA. The CDR3 length is 15 residues. The CDR3 is CASSSQGASTDTQYF. In nucleotides, the CDR3 is TGTGCCAGCAGCTCACAGGGGGCTTCCACAGATACGCAGTATTTT.

The chain recombines TRBV7-9 with TRBJ2-1, with TRBD2 matching over 9 bases. Germline V gene lookup returns CDR1 SEHNR and CDR2 FQNEAQ (reference sequence). CDR3 length equals 16 residues. The junction had 7 bases not matched to a gene; V was cut back by 1 base and J by 6 bases. The CDR3 spells CASSLVGLAIGNEQFF. Here the CDR3 DNA reads TGTGCCAGCAGCTTAGTTGGACTAGCGATTGGCAATGAGCAGTTCTTC.

Remarks on this clonotype: At one boundary the junction diverges from the germline segment, which might be a read error. The chain has TRBV10-3 and TRBJ2-6; D is unclear. The germline V gene encodes CDR1 ENHRY and CDR2 SYGVKD. This CDR3 is 15 amino acids long. Here the CDR3 reads CAIRAQDSGVNVLTF. The DNA for the CDR3 is TGTGCCATCAGGGCCCAAGACTCTGGGGTCAACGTCCTGACTTTC.

This chain joins TRBV2 and TRBJ1-2, with a weak D call TRBD1 (5 bases). The CDR3 has 15 amino acids. Trimming shortened V by 7 bases and J by 3 bases, and 18 bases separated the two germline ends. Germline V gene lookup returns CDR1 SNHLY and CDR2 FYNNEI. The CDR3 spells CASIFSTEIHYGYTF. The CDR3 DNA is TGTGCCAGCATCTTTTCGACAGAAATTCACTATGGCTACACCTTC.

This clonotype came up a few times. V gene TRBV10-3 combines with J gene TRBJ2-1; D remains unclear. With 4 bases removed from V and 5 bases from J, the gap between germline ends came to 18 bases. CDR3 length: 16 residues. Germline CDR1 ENHRY, CDR2 SYGVKD. The CDR3 DNA reads as TGTGCCATCAGTGGGATCGTCGGACCTGGAAACAATGAGCAGTTCTTC. The encoded protein is CAISGIVGPGNNEQFF.

This clonotype has just a few counts. CDR3 amino acids: CSLKDSFTDTQYF. For the CDR3, the DNA is TGCAGCCTTAAAGACTCCTTCACAGATACGCAGTATTTT. This chain joins TRBV29-1 and TRBJ2-3; no clear D. The CDR3 covers 13 residues. V was shortened by 8 bases and J by 2 bases, with 14 bases between the two germline ends. Germline CDR1 is SQVTM and CDR2 is ANQGSEA.

The V call is TRBV5-1, the J call TRBJ1-1; D unresolved. V lost 4 bases, J lost 2 bases, and 9 bases lay in between. In germline, CDR1 is SGHRS, CDR2 YFSETQ. The CDR3 totals 13 residues. The CDR3 loop reads CASSETINTEAFF. CDR3 coding DNA: TGCGCCAGCAGCGAGACTATTAACACTGAAGCTTTCTTT.

The V and J genes are TRBV2 and TRBJ2-5; TRBD1 is a possible D gene (5 bases). V lost 3 bases and J lost 2, with 19 bases in between. The V gene's germline CDR1 is SNHLY and CDR2 FYNNEI. This CDR3 has 17 residues. In nucleotides, the CDR3 is TGTGCCAGCAGTGAGGGAACGCGCCCGACAGCTCAAGAGACCCAGTACTTC. It specifies CASSEGTRPTAQETQYF.

This clonotype was picked up a small number of times. The CDR3 bases are TGTGCCAGCACTCCAGGACAACTAGCCAAAAACATTCAGTACTTC. It is translated as CASTPGQLAKNIQYF. The chain uses TRBV28 and TRBJ2-4; a possible D gene is TRBD1 (5 bases). This CDR3 has 15 amino acids. V lost 7 bases and J lost 0, with 13 bases in between. Looked up from germline, CDR1 is MDHEN and CDR2 is SYDVKM.

The J gene is TRBJ2-5, the V gene TRBV3-1, with D possibly matching TRBD2 (5 bases). The J call may be wrong; the DNA end is better matched by TRBJ2-1. Germline CDR1 reads LGHDT; CDR2 reads YNNKEL (reference sequence). The CDR3 consists of 16 residues. The CDR3 here is CASSLSMRAPQETQFF. CDR3 nucleotides: TGTGCCAGCAGCCTCTCGATGAGGGCCCCCCAAGAGACCCAGTTCTTC.

The chain uses TRBV5-8 and TRBJ2-1, with 8 bases that match TRBD1. J gave up 3 bases and V 3 bases, and 5 bases lay outside the gene matches. Per the germline V gene, CDR1 is SGHTS and CDR2 is YDEGEE. CDR3 size: 15 residues. CDR3 loop: CASSSGQVNYNEQFF. The CDR3, as DNA: TGTGCCAGCAGCTCGGGACAGGTTAACTACAATGAGCAGTTCTTC.

This clonotype was picked up one time. The J gene is TRBJ2-3, the V gene TRBV7-2; D gene ambiguous. V was cut by 0 bases and J by 2 bases, with 12 bases left in between. Germline-derived CDR1 and CDR2 are SGHTA and FQGNSA. This CDR3 has 16 amino acids. CDR3 DNA sequence: TGTGCCAGCAGCTTAGCGGCCCTTCACTACACAGATACGCAGTATTTT. It specifies CASSLAALHYTDTQYF.

This chain links TRBV11-2 with TRBJ2-2; D is possibly TRBD1 or TRBD2 (5 bases each). The CDR3 length is 16 residues. The V and J ends lost 3 bases and 3 bases respectively, with 14 bases between them. Germline V CDR1 and CDR2: SGHAT, FQNNGV. Here the CDR3 DNA reads TGTGCCAGCAGCTTTAACACAGGAGGATACACCGGGGAGCTGTTTTTT. Protein product: CASSFNTGGYTGELFF.

The rearrangement links TRBV21-1 to TRBJ1-6; the table's D gene call, TRBD1, was not cross checked with the DNA. TRBV21-1 is a pseudogene. There are 18 residues in the CDR3. CDR3 residues: CASSKDGCQGQDGSPLHF. The CDR3 coding sequence is TGTGCCAGCAGCAAAGACGGGTGCCAAGGACAGGATGGTTCACCCCTCCACTTT.